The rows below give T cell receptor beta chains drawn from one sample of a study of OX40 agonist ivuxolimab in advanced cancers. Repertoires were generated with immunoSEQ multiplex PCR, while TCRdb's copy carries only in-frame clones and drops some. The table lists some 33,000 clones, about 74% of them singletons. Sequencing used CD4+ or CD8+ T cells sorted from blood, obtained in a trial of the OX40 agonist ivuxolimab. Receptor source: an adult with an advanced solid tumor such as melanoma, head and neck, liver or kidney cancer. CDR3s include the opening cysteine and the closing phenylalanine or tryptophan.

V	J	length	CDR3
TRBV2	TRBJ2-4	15	CASSDGGERKNIQYF
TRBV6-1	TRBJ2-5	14	CASSDGAGGETQYF
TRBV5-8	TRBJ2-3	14	CASSLGWGTDTQYF
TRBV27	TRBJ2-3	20	CASSLPDRVPHPTDPDTQYF
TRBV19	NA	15	CASSITGQGAHEQYF
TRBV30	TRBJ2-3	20	CAWTETAGDTLSHFTDTQYF
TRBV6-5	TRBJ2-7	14	CASSYGLGTYEQYF
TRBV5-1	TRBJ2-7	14	CASSPGLAGFEQYF
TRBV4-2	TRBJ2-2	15	CASSQDAGITGELFF
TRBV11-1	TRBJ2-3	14	CASSPMTRTDTQYF
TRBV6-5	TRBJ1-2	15	CASSYRVGSPYGYTF
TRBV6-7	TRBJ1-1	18	CASSHFNSLDLLATEAFF
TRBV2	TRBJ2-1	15	CASSGSTSGYNEQFF
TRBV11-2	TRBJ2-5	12	CASSLDGETQYF
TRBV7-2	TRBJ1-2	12	CASSVNNYGYTF
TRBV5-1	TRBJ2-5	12	CASTTGQETQYF
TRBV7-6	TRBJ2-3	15	CASSFRAGVTDTQYF
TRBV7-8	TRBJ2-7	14	CASSFRDSSYEQYF
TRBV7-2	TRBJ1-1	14	CASSLNQGLSEAFF
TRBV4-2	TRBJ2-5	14	CASSPAGLGAPQYF
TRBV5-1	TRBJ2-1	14	CASSLVGLYNEQFF
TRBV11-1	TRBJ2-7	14	CASSPRMSSNEQYF
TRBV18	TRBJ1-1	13	CASSPQGAHEAFF
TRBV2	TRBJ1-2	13	CASKRGHDYGYTF
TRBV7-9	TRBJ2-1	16	CASSIDLPSGAPKRFF
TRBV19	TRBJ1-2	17	CASSIPDRGSHNYGYTF
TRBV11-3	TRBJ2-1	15	CASSLQGSSYNEQFF
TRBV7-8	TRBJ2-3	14	CASSTGQSPDTQYF
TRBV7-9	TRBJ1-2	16	CASSQVGPRTSGGYTF
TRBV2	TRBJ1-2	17	CASRGRRDRGLNYGYTF
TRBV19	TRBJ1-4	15	CASSIGQLFNEKLFF
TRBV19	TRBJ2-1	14	CASLAGGQYNEQFF
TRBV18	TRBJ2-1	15	CASSPRQKVNNEQFF
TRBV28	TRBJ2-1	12	CASSLTGHEQFF
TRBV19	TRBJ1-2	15	CASSIGTGIYYGYTF
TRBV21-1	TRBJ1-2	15	CASSKCGTVYYGYTF
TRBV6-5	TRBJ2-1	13	CASSYASYNEQFF
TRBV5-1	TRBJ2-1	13	CASSLAGGTVQFF
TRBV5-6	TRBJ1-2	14	CASSEQGTNYGYTF
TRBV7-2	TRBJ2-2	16	CASSLSGGGAGGELFF
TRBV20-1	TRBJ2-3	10	CSAARDTQYF
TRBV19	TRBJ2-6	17	CASSISPGVAGANVLTF